Sequencing of this T cell receptor beta chain was carried out in a study of blood T cell repertoires in COVID-19. The wider study: There were acute and convalescent COVID-19 samples, and they came from the United States, Italy and Spain.

The data were produced by immunoSEQ multiplex PCR, yet TCRdb's version contains in-frame clones alone and is incomplete. The sample includes about 270,000 clones, more than 85% seen only once; the top ten take about 3%. Germline values: CDR1 MNHNS, CDR2 SASEGT. The CDR3 consists of 15 residues. V shed 3 bases, J shed 7 bases, and the junction held 7 bases outside the gene matches. The study assigned cohorts using participant-reported clinical history. Shortly before study entry, within 2 weeks, exposed participants had met a COVID-19 case. The specimen was PBMCs or T cells enriched from blood (not recorded which). The chain combines TRBV6-1 with TRBJ2-2, with 8 bases that match TRBD1. This TCR derives from a man aged 35-49 years who had been exposed to COVID-19. CDR3 DNA sequence: TGTGCCAGCAGTGATAAGGGGACAGGATTCGGGGAGCTGTTTTTT. Translating gives CASSDKGTGFGELFF.